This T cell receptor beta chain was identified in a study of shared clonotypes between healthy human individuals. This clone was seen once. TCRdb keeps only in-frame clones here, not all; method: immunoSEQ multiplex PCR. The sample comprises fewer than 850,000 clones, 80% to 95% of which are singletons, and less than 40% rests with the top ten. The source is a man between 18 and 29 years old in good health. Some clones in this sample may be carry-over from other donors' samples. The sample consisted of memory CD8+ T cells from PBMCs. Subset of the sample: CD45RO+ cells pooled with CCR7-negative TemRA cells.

In nucleotides, the CDR3 is TGTGCCATCCGGACAGATAGCAATCAGCCCCAGCATTTT. Translation gives CAIRTDSNQPQHF. The V and J genes are TRBV2 and TRBJ1-5; D is possibly TRBD1 (6 bases). The CDR3 loop spans 13 amino acids. Trimming removed 10 bases from V and 0 bases from J, with 10 bases in between. Looked up from germline, CDR1 is SNHLY and CDR2 is FYNNEI. Full variable domain (missing parts from reference TRBV2 and TRBJ1-5): EPEVTQTPSHQVTQMGQEVILRCVPISNHLYFYWYRQILGQKVEFLVSFYNNEISEKSEIFDDQFSVERPDGSNFTLKIRSTKLEDSAMYFCAIRTDSNQPQHFGDGTRLSIL.